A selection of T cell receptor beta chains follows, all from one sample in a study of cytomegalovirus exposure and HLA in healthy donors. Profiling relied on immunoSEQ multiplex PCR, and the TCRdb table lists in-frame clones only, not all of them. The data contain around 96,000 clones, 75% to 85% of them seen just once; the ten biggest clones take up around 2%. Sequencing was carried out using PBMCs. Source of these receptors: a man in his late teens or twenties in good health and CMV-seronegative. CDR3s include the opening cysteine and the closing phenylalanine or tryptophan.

CDR3aa: CASSPRTGVRTEAFF
v_gene: TRBV7-3
j_gene: TRBJ1-1

CDR3aa: CASSESWGPYEQYF
v_gene: TRBV10-2
j_gene: TRBJ2-7

CDR3aa: CASSLEDRAEQYF
v_gene: TRBV5-1
j_gene: TRBJ2-7

CDR3aa: CASSFGRGNTGELFF
v_gene: TRBV5-1
j_gene: TRBJ2-2

CDR3aa: CASSIDAGGTGELFF
v_gene: TRBV19
j_gene: TRBJ2-2

CDR3aa: CATSSHLGAVMVGTEAFF
v_gene: TRBV15
j_gene: TRBJ1-1

CDR3aa: CASSLGDQPQHF
v_gene: TRBV5-6
j_gene: TRBJ1-5

CDR3aa: CASSLSSQGASEQYF
v_gene: TRBV27
j_gene: TRBJ2-7

CDR3aa: CASSDSPWGQGIYGYTF
v_gene: TRBV6-4
j_gene: TRBJ1-2

CDR3aa: CASSTKLNTEAFF
v_gene: TRBV6-4
j_gene: TRBJ1-1

CDR3aa: CASRSYDEQYF
v_gene: TRBV6-6
j_gene: TRBJ2-7

CDR3aa: CASSARTSGGEVDTQYF
v_gene: TRBV11-3
j_gene: TRBJ2-3

CDR3aa: CASRIPEREKLFF
v_gene: TRBV6-6
j_gene: TRBJ1-4

CDR3aa: CASSPQGENTEAFF
v_gene: TRBV6-5
j_gene: TRBJ1-1

CDR3aa: CASAQIWDSPLGAFF
v_gene: TRBV6-1
j_gene: TRBJ1-1

CDR3aa: CASSLTEQYF
v_gene: TRBV6-1
j_gene: TRBJ2-7

CDR3aa: CASSAPGDWSRSYEQYF
v_gene: TRBV21-1
j_gene: TRBJ2-7

CDR3aa: CASSLPSTGFSYNEQFF
v_gene: TRBV5-5
j_gene: TRBJ2-1

CDR3aa: CASSLWGEKNTEAFF
v_gene: TRBV5-1
j_gene: TRBJ1-1

CDR3aa: CASSWGGDRSNQPQHF
v_gene: TRBV5-4
j_gene: TRBJ1-5

CDR3aa: CASTYMDTIGPSEQFF
v_gene: TRBV11-2
j_gene: TRBJ2-1

CDR3aa: CASSLVGQGIDGGESPLHF
v_gene: TRBV5-1
j_gene: TRBJ1-6